The sequence of this T cell receptor beta chain was determined in a study of long-term antiretroviral therapy in people with HIV (dated 2022 in TCRdb). As for the study more broadly: The earliest samples were collected roughly a decade before the 2015 WHO recommendation for immediate ART, at a time when ART was usually postponed until CD4 counts fell. A retrospective serial study tested whether changes in peripheral blood TRB repertoire composition and diversity were associated with ART initiation and durable HIV suppression. A total of 192 cryopreserved PBMC samples were contributed to the cohort by 30 adults with confirmed HIV infection, with samples collected serially over a mean of about 6 years (range 1-12). Among the 30 to 35 participants with HIV, ten to eleven were female. No cross-contamination during QIAcube processing turned up in test extractions that ran a monoclonal T-cell line alongside 30 or so polyclonal samples.

Taken from cysteine to phenylalanine, the CDR3 has 15 residues. The CDR3 DNA has 45 bases and is translated from base 1. At the junction V is shortened by 2 bases and J by 6 bases, with 14 bases in between. As encoded in the germline V gene, CDR1 is KGHSH while CDR2 is LQKENI. Participants were included only if at least one PBMC sample before ART initiation and at least two post-ART samples were available. Every participant with HIV received treatment in the United States of America. Before DNA extraction, cryopreserved samples containing roughly 1-10 million PBMC were thawed and washed. At the time of the earliest PBMC sample for each participant with HIV, ages ranged from about 23 to 60 years. PBMC samples were contributed by each participant from 1-4 timepoints before ART initiation and 2-8 timepoints after ART initiation, with a median of 7 samples. Serial HIV viral load, CD4+ T-cell count, ART history and demographic data were obtained for every participant. A Qiagen kit on a QIAcube was used to extract genomic DNA from unsorted PBMC, with samples processed in batches of 12.

A word on this clone: The specificity of this receptor is unknown. No much larger clone is present one base from it, and per-base qualities are unavailable.

The immunoSEQ hsTCRB v3.0 assay was used at survey level resolution to sequence the TRB variable region. The targeted TRB sequencing depth was about 40,000-50,000 T-cell genomes per sample. TRB libraries were pooled and sequenced on an Illumina MiSeq using a v3 150-cycle kit. Turning to the authors' computational methods: Repertoire analysis was performed in R inside a reproducible Nextflow workflow that covered QC, data transformation and analysis. LymphoSeq2, an R package for AIRR-Seq data exploration, was used to implement custom analyses. After excluding a few samples that yielded fewer than 5000 total TRB sequences, some 180 HIV repertoires remained for analysis. Among the approximately 180 retained HIV repertoires, about 60 were collected before ART initiation and about 130 were collected after ART initiation. Repertoires were downsampled to 5000 TRB nucleotide sequences, and summary statistics were averaged over 100 downsampling iterations. Only TRB sequences with CDR3 regions of at least seven amino acids were retained for analysis. Two measures captured diversity: a Shannon entropy-derived clonality score and the Gini coefficient. In repertoire networks, the top 5000 CDR3 amino acid sequences were linked whenever an edit distance of one separated two sequences. For TRB CDR3 amino acid sequences, GLIPH2 was used to predict antigen specificity groups and MHC restriction. Known CMV, EBV, HIV or tissue antigen associations were flagged by matching CDR3 amino acid sequences against VDJdb and McPAS-TCR. Pre-ART, post-ART and control groups were compared with Wilcoxon signed-rank tests and Holm-Bonferroni correction. Here the immuneACCESS table is served through TCRdb, limited to in-frame sequences with V and J called. Missing clones are a known gap in these copies; in checked studies unresolved V genes cover under half, and the rest lacks a known reason. The V and J calls and the clone size are those of that table, but D and trimming were determined from the DNA. The sample table contains 20,000 or so clones; only one count was recorded for around 76% of them. Of the sample, 13% to 15% is held by the ten largest clones.

What the research found in general, with its limitations: No data were available on ART adherence, viral resistance or therapy changes, limiting inferences about post-ART repertoire changes. Limited PBMC availability meant only the TCR beta chain was sequenced, without alpha chain pairing. At every time point, the repertoire was dominated by expanded TRB clones first identified before ART initiation, although this dominance fluctuated and, in many PLHIV, declined after ART. The samples were dated from about 2003 to 2018, and the ART regimens that were used may be less effective than current ART regimens. Because cell numbers in pre-ART samples were limited, unsorted PBMC were profiled instead of sorted CD4+ and CD8+ T cells. ART initiation was associated with a significant increase in TRB diversity, but diversity stayed significantly below transplant donor controls even after long-term ART. Narrower CDR3 length ranges were observed in HIV repertoires than in controls, and an antigen-experienced repertoire with only a slight naive shift after ART was suggested by the network structure.

The sequence links TRBV18 to TRBJ1-5; too little of a D gene remains to name it. The sequenced sample was unsorted PBMCs, obtained 0.5 years before starting antiretroviral therapy. This clonotype was sampled from a woman in her forties or fifties with HIV. The CDR3 region has the sequence CASSPSSGKTQPQHF. DNA sequence: TGTGCCAGCTCACCAAGCTCAGGAAAGACTCAGCCCCAGCATTTT.